This T cell receptor beta chain was recorded in a study of cytomegalovirus exposure and HLA in healthy donors. Findings of the study overall: Per a prior analysis, the majority of TCR beta V segments were productive roughly 87% or roughly 30% of the time.

The PCR employed 60 Vbeta primers together with 13 Jbeta primers. Using immunoSEQ multiplex PCR, the repertoire was profiled, and TCRdb retains in-frame clones only, with some absent. The repertoire consists of roughly 100,000 clones, with roughly 70% occurring once and the leading ten covering 10%. Donors were nominally healthy when sampled, though unrecorded immune exposures were likely. Regarding this clone: The antigen remains undetermined.

The TCR was taken from a man aged 45 to 65 in good health and CMV-seronegative. Sequenced sample: PBMCs.

The CDR3 DNA reads as TGTGCCAGCAGCTTAGGGGGGACAAGTGCCTACGTAGAGCAGTACTTC. It codes for CASSLGGTSAYVEQYF. The chain links TRBV7-9 to TRBJ2-7, with D maybe TRBD1 (6 bases). The V end lost 1 base, the J end lost 7 bases, and 20 bases lay between the germline ends. This CDR3 comprises 16 residues. Per germline, CDR1 SEHNR and CDR2 FQNEAQ (reference sequence).